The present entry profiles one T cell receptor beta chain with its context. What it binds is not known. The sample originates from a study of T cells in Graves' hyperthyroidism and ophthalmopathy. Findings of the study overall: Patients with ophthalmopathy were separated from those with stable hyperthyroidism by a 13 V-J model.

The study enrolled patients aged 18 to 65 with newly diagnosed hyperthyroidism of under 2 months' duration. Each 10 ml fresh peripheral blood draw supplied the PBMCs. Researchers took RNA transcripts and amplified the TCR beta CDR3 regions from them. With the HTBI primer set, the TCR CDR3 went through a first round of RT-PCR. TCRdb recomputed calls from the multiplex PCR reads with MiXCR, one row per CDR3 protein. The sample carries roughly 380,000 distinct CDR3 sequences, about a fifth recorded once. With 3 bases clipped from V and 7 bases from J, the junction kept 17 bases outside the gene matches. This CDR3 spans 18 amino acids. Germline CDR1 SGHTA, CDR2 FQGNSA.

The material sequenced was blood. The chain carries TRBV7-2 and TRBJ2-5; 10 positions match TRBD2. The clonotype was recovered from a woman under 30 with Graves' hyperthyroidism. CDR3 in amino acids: CASSFRASGGPPWGTQYF. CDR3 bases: TGTGCCAGCAGCTTTAGGGCTAGCGGGGGCCCTCCTTGGGGGACCCAGTACTTC.